This T cell receptor beta chain was retrieved from a study of cytomegalovirus exposure and HLA in healthy donors. Turning to the study itself: Among about 400 genotyped donors, around 80% fell in the Caucasian-associated ancestry cluster. Study-wide results and limits: When presence/absence was analysed, sequencing depth was taken to be roughly uniform across donors. Several of the most significant clusters appeared linked to common viral pathogens, based on a later analysis.

A single count supports this clone. What it binds is not known. The J segment lost 6 bases and the V segment lost 0 bases, leaving 6 bases of the junction unmatched. CDR1 is SGDLS and CDR2 is YYNGEE in the germline V gene. This CDR3 comprises 15 residues. The PCR employed 60 Vbeta primers together with 13 Jbeta primers. The repertoire was sequenced with immunoSEQ multiplex PCR; TCRdb's copy has only in-frame clones and lacks some. The repertoire holds 150,000 or so clones, with roughly 73% as singletons. The source material was PBMCs. This chain uses TRBV9 with TRBJ1-5; 7 nucleotides agree with TRBD1. This clonotype was sampled from a female donor in good health and CMV-seronegative. The CDR3 sequence is CASSVGGGGLQPQHF. The CDR3 bases are TGTGCCAGCAGCGTAGGAGGGGGCGGGCTTCAGCCCCAGCATTTT.